The source of this TCR beta chain is a study of OX40 agonist ivuxolimab in advanced cancers. General study findings and limits: No determination was made of the antigen specificity of the expanded peripheral T cells.

V was pared by 5 bases and J by 6 bases, with 10 bases between. Germline CDR1 is SEHNR and CDR2 is FQNEAQ (reference sequence). CDR3 length: 13 amino acids. Libraries were prepared by immunoSEQ multiplex PCR; TCRdb keeps only in-frame clonotypes and omits some of them. The sample lists about 45,000 clones, approximately 91% occurring once. Patients were excluded for autoimmune disease history or systemic immunosuppression. About this clone: What it binds is unknown.

The chain links TRBV7-9 to TRBJ1-4; D perhaps matches TRBD1 (5 bases). The input for sequencing was CD4+ or CD8+ T cells sorted from blood, taken in a trial of the OX40 agonist ivuxolimab. The clonotype was recovered from an adult with an advanced solid tumor such as melanoma, head and neck, liver or kidney cancer. The CDR3 region is CASSPQGYEKLFF. CDR3 DNA: TGTGCCAGCAGCCCTCAGGGTTATGAAAAACTGTTTTTT.